These 31 T cell receptor beta chains share one sample of origin, sequenced in a study of blood T cells in healthy people across ages. With a J-beta primer mix and a sample-barcoded 5' primer, a second PCR ran about 7 to 11 cycles. Using its own MiXCR run on the 5' RACE reads, TCRdb lists one record per CDR3 protein. The data contain 500,000 to 550,000 distinct CDR3 sequences, about 24% of them singletons. This sample also appeared in a second study, on T cells of mothers and their children.

What was sequenced was blood. The receptors derive from a boy between 5 and 17 years old in good health.

J is TRBJ2-5 and V is TRBV4-2, with D possibly matching TRBD1 (6 bases). TRBJ2-7 explains the end of the DNA better; the J call may be wrong. Per germline, CDR1 LGHNA and CDR2 YNFKEQ. The CDR3 sequence is 15 residues long. CDR3 residues: CASSQDPSRGNEQYF. In DNA, the CDR3 is TGTGCCAGCAGCCAAGATCCCAGCAGGGGCAACGAGCAGTACTTC.

This clonotype was seen a few times. The chain recombines TRBV5-1 with TRBJ1-4; no firm D call. There are 13 residues in the CDR3. Germline V gives CDR1 SGHRS, CDR2 YFSETQ. Trimming took off 0 bases at V and 8 bases at J, with 8 bases between the two ends. CDR3 sequence (DNA): TGCGCCAGCAGCTTGGTACAGAAGGAAAAACTGTTTTTT. Its protein product is CASSLVQKEKLFF.

This clonotype has just a few counts. The chain carries TRBV10-3 and TRBJ2-5; TRBD1 matches 9 bases. V trimming: 6 bases; J trimming: 3 bases; junction bases outside the gene matches: 5. The CDR3 consists of 14 residues. Per germline, CDR1 ENHRY and CDR2 SYGVKD. CDR3 coding DNA: TGTGCCATCAGAACGGACAGGGGTGAAGAGACCCAGTACTTC. The encoded protein is CAIRTDRGEETQYF.

The rearrangement joins TRBV28 to TRBJ2-5, with 13 bases fitting TRBD2. Gene TRBJ2-1 matches the end of the DNA better, so the J call may be wrong. The germline gives CDR1 MDHEN, CDR2 SYDVKM. The CDR3 runs to 16 residues. CDR3 in amino acids: CASSPKGLAGPNEQFF. For the CDR3, the DNA is TGTGCCAGCAGTCCGAAGGGACTAGCGGGGCCCAATGAGCAGTTCTTC.

In DNA, the CDR3 is TGCAGTGTGTATAGTAGCAATCAGCCCCAGCATTTT. Encoded protein: CSVYSSNQPQHF. The chain combines TRBV20-1 with TRBJ1-5; D remains unclear. The CDR3 loop spans 12 amino acids. Trimming left V 7 bases short and J 0 bases short, with 7 bases between. The germline gives CDR1 DFQATT, CDR2 SNEGSKA (reference sequence).

J is TRBJ2-2 and V is TRBV7-8; no reliable D call. The V gene lost 2 bases and the J gene lost 6 bases, with 16 bases spanning the gap. This CDR3 region has 16 residues. From germline, CDR1 is SGHVS and CDR2 FQNEAQ. The CDR3 region is CASSLFRQPPAGELFF. CDR3 sequence (DNA): TGTGCCAGCAGCTTATTTCGGCAGCCGCCCGCCGGGGAGCTGTTTTTT.

CDR3 sequence: CSARGANYGYTF. The CDR3 region has the DNA TGCAGTGCTAGAGGTGCAAACTATGGCTACACCTTC. V gene TRBV20-1 combines with J gene TRBJ1-2; no clear D. Germline CDR1 and CDR2: DFQATT and SNEGSKA (reference sequence). This CDR3 spans 12 amino acids. Trimming stripped 1 base from V and 2 bases from J, with 5 bases between.

The V gene is TRBV19, the J gene TRBJ1-2, with D possibly being TRBD1 (5 bases). Germline V gene sequence: CDR1 LNHDA, CDR2 SQIVND (reference sequence). The CDR3 consists of 14 residues. Trimming pared 6 bases from V and 2 bases from J, leaving 13 bases between. CDR3 loop: CASSPGPVNYGYTF. CDR3 nucleotides: TGTGCCAGTAGCCCAGGGCCAGTCAACTATGGCTACACCTTC.

The chain combines TRBV7-3 with TRBJ2-2; 7 nucleotides align to TRBD2. Germline-derived CDR1 and CDR2 are SGHTA and FQGTGA. V was clipped by 1 base and J by 4 bases; unmatched bases: 6. The CDR3 has 16 amino acids. As DNA, the CDR3 is TGTGCCAGCAGCTTAAATGCGGCGGGAGTCACCGGGGAGCTGTTTTTT. It yields the protein CASSLNAAGVTGELFF.

The rearrangement joins TRBV7-3 to TRBJ1-1; weak D call: TRBD1 (5 bases). Germline CDR1 is SGHTA and CDR2 is FQGTGA. Trimming stripped 6 bases from V and 0 bases from J, with 17 bases between. CDR3 length: 16 residues. The CDR3 is CASRPVPGGLNTEAFF. As DNA, the CDR3 is TGTGCCAGCAGACCAGTCCCCGGGGGTTTGAACACTGAAGCTTTCTTT.

The V call is TRBV3-1, the J call TRBJ2-7; either TRBD1 or TRBD2 may fit D (5 bases each). This CDR3 has 16 residues. Germline V gives CDR1 LGHDT, CDR2 YNNKEL (reference sequence). Trimming took off 2 bases at V and 3 bases at J, with 17 bases between the two ends. The CDR3 region has the DNA TGTGCCAGCAGCCAATGGAGCCCGGGACGGAACTACGAGCAGTACTTC. It specifies CASSQWSPGRNYEQYF.

This clonotype was seen only a few times. V usage is TRBV6-6 and J usage is TRBJ2-1; TRBD2 matches 7 bases. Germline trimming cut 7 bases from V and 4 bases from J; bases unmatched to any gene: 13. Germline CDR1 is MNHNY and CDR2 is SVGAGI (reference sequence). This CDR3 has 16 amino acids. DNA for the CDR3: TGTGCCAGCAACCAAAGGGGCGGGGGTATGTACAATGAGCAGTTCTTC. It is translated as CASNQRGGGMYNEQFF.

The V gene is TRBV20-1, the J gene TRBJ1-2; 11 bases map to TRBD1. Germline CDR1 DFQATT, CDR2 SNEGSKA (reference sequence). The CDR3 extends over 15 amino acids. The V and J ends lost 3 bases and 5 bases, in that order; junction bases with no gene match: 8. DNA of the CDR3: TGCAGTGCTAGCCCCGGGACAGGGGGTCGGTATGGCTACACCTTC. Its translation: CSASPGTGGRYGYTF.

The J gene is TRBJ2-5, the V gene TRBV20-1; D remains unclear. The ends were cut back, 0 bases at V and 1 base at J, with 12 bases in the middle. Germline V CDR1 and CDR2: DFQATT, SNEGSKA (reference sequence). The CDR3 is 15 amino acids. CDR3: CSAREGTEIQETQYF. In nucleotides, the CDR3 is TGCAGTGCTAGAGAGGGTACAGAGATCCAAGAGACCCAGTACTTC.

The CDR3 loop is CSALGLAGKNEQFF. The CDR3 DNA follows: TGCAGTGCTTTGGGACTAGCGGGAAAGAATGAGCAGTTCTTC. V is TRBV20-1 and J is TRBJ2-7; TRBD2 matches at 13 bases. Near its end, the DNA agrees better with TRBJ2-1, so the J call may be wrong. The CDR3 sequence is 14 residues long. Looked up from germline, CDR1 is DFQATT and CDR2 is SNEGSKA (reference sequence).

The table lists this clonotype with a few counts. CDR3 in amino acids: CASSLSGSWTEAFF. The CDR3 bases are TGTGCCAGCAGTTTATCGGGCAGTTGGACTGAAGCTTTCTTT. The V and J genes are TRBV27 and TRBJ1-1; D is uncertain. This CDR3 spans 14 amino acids. Trimming left V 0 bases short and J 5 bases short, with 10 bases between. CDR1 is MNHEY, CDR2 SMNVEV, per germline (reference sequence).

This clonotype was found a few times. This chain uses TRBV21-1 with TRBJ2-1; the DNA was not used to check the table's D call, TRBD2. The J call may be incorrect, as the DNA end agrees better with TRBJ2-7. TRBV21-1 is a known pseudogene. This CDR3 region has 18 residues. The CDR3 sequence is CASSGWPDHETKNYEQYF. CDR3 nucleotide sequence: TGTGCCAGCAGCGGATGGCCAGATCACGAGACAAAAAACTACGAGCAGTACTTC.

This chain connects TRBV28 to TRBJ2-2, with D possibly matching TRBD2 (5 bases). This CDR3 contains 16 residues. Looked up from germline, CDR1 is MDHEN and CDR2 is SYDVKM. V was shortened by 6 bases and J by 5 bases, with 19 bases between the two germline ends. The CDR3 nucleotides read TGTGCCAGCAGCAGACGGGATGACTGGAATACCGGGGAGCTGTTTTTT. The encoded protein is CASSRRDDWNTGELFF.

This rearrangement joins TRBV6-2 or TRBV6-3 to TRBJ2-1, with 14 bases matching TRBD2. The CDR3 is 15 amino acids. V lost 5 bases and J lost 7; bases outside the gene matches: 4. Germline CDR1 MNHEY, CDR2 SVGEGT. The CDR3 region has the DNA TGTGCCAGCAGTCAGAGGACTAGCGGGGGGAATGAGCAGTTCTTC. Translated: CASSQRTSGGNEQFF.

The gene calls are TRBV29-1 and TRBJ1-6, with 8 bases lining up with TRBD1. The CDR3 sequence is 13 residues long. Germline V gene sequence: CDR1 SQVTM, CDR2 ANQGSEA. V was pared by 5 bases and J by 5 bases, with 2 bases of the junction left unmatched. The CDR3: CSVKDRDNSPLHF. Here the CDR3 DNA reads TGCAGCGTTAAGGACAGGGATAATTCACCCCTCCACTTT.

The sample holds many counts of this clonotype. The V gene is TRBV9, the J gene TRBJ2-5, with TRBD1 matching 10 bases. Germline CDR1 is SGDLS and CDR2 is YYNGEE. CDR3 length: 18 residues. The trim removed 4 bases at V and 2 bases at J, leaving 14 bases unmatched. This chain's CDR3 is CASSKRPSGQGWQETQYF. DNA of the CDR3: TGTGCCAGCAGCAAGAGGCCCTCGGGACAGGGGTGGCAAGAGACCCAGTACTTC.

This clonotype has only a few counts. The chain is built from TRBV7-2 and TRBJ1-6; 8 nucleotides agree with TRBD1. The CDR3 is 15 amino acids. The germline gives CDR1 SGHTA, CDR2 FQGNSA. V lost 4 bases and J lost 4; bases outside the gene matches: 3. In nucleotides, the CDR3 is TGTGCCAGCAGCTCTGGGACAGGATATAATTCACCCCTCCACTTT. It is translated as CASSSGTGYNSPLHF.

CDR3 loop: CASSGGLLGYTF. The CDR3 DNA reads TGTGCCAGCAGTGGGGGCTTGTTGGGCTACACCTTC. The chain carries TRBV6-6 and TRBJ1-2, with D maybe TRBD1 (6 bases). Trimming took off 5 bases at V and 8 bases at J, with 12 bases between the two ends. CDR3 length: 12 amino acids. CDR1 MNHNY and CDR2 SVGAGI come from the germline V gene (reference sequence).

The V call is TRBV11-2, the J call TRBJ1-2; D ambiguous. V was clipped by 5 bases and J by 5 bases, with 9 bases between them. The CDR3 totals 12 residues. Per germline, CDR1 SGHAT and CDR2 FQNNGV. CDR3 region: CASSPGMYGYTF. CDR3 bases: TGTGCCAGCAGCCCGGGAATGTATGGCTACACCTTC. The full variable domain, its missing parts supplied by reference TRBV11-2 and TRBJ1-2, is EAGVAQSPRYKIIEKRQSVAFWCNPISGHATLYWYQQILGQGPKLLIQFQNNGVVDDSQLPKDRFSAERLKGVDSTLKIQPAKLEDSAVYLCASSPGMYGYTFGSGTRLTVV.

The CDR3, as DNA: TGTGCCACAAGGTTTACAGAGACCCAGTACTTC. Translation gives CATRFTETQYF. The chain couples TRBV28 to TRBJ2-5; no reliable D call. The CDR3 has 11 residues. CDR1 MDHEN and CDR2 SYDVKM come from the germline V gene. Trimming left V 10 bases short and J 4 bases short, with 10 bases between.

CDR3 sequence: CASSSVPWYEQYF. The CDR3 DNA reads TGTGCCAGCAGTTCTGTCCCCTGGTACGAGCAGTACTTC. The chain is built from TRBV27 and TRBJ2-7; D unclear. Per the germline V gene, CDR1 is MNHEY and CDR2 is SMNVEV (reference sequence). V was trimmed by 4 bases and J by 4 bases, leaving 11 bases between them. There are 13 residues in the CDR3.

The chain has TRBV5-1 and TRBJ2-5, with 12 bases matching TRBD2. The better agreement between TRBJ2-7 and the DNA end casts doubt on the J call. The CDR3 loop spans 15 amino acids. Germline assignment: CDR1 SGHRS and CDR2 YFSETQ. The CDR3 sequence is CASSVTSGSWSEQYF. The CDR3 nucleotides are TGCGCCAGCAGCGTGACTAGCGGGAGTTGGAGCGAGCAGTACTTC.

The chain recombines TRBV28 with TRBJ2-3; 7 bases are a match to TRBD2. Germline trimming cut 7 bases from V and 5 bases from J; bases unmatched to any gene: 12. This CDR3 has 15 amino acids. Germline V gives CDR1 MDHEN, CDR2 SYDVKM. The CDR3 DNA reads TGTGCCAGCACCAGAAAGGGCGGGAGCGGAGATACGCAGTATTTT. Translation: CASTRKGGSGDTQYF.

This clonotype appeared many times. J is TRBJ2-1 and V is TRBV25-1; no clear D gene. The germline V gene has CDR1 MGHDK and CDR2 SYGVNS. The V end was cut by 4 bases, the J end by 6 bases, with 7 bases between. The length of the CDR3 is 12 residues. In DNA, the CDR3 is TGTGCCAGCAGTGGCCCGGGCAATGAGCAGTTCTTC. It yields the protein CASSGPGNEQFF.

This clonotype was seen at least ten times. The chain uses TRBV11-2 and TRBJ2-1, with D possibly being TRBD1 or TRBD2 (6 bases each). The CDR3 covers 16 residues. V was shortened by 5 bases and J by 0 bases, with 14 bases between the two germline ends. The V gene's germline CDR1 is SGHAT and CDR2 FQNNGV. CDR3 bases: TGTGCCAGCAGCCAGAGGGAGGACAGCTCCTACAATGAGCAGTTCTTC. Translated, it gives CASSQREDSSYNEQFF.

The chain joins TRBV6-2 or TRBV6-3 to TRBJ2-5; 8 positions agree with TRBD2. TRBJ2-7 explains the end of the DNA better; the J call may be wrong. Germline CDR1 MNHEY, CDR2 SVGEGT. The CDR3 is 18 amino acids. CDR3 nucleotide sequence: TGTGCCAGCAGTTACGCCCCATGGGAGCGGGGGAGCTCCTACGAGCAGTACTTC. This sequence encodes CASSYAPWERGSSYEQYF.